This T cell receptor beta chain was captured in a study of blood T cells in healthy people across ages. Primers used in a second PCR of roughly 6 to 11 cycles were a sample-barcoded 5' primer and a J-beta primer mix. All samples gave at least 2.5 million CDR3-containing paired-end reads. One entry per CDR3 protein, called by TCRdb with MiXCR from the 5' RACE reads. The sample holds around 970,000 distinct CDR3 sequences, just over 50% seen once. Each donor gave around 9.3 milliliters of peripheral blood. Whenever a sample was processed, at least 6.5 million PBMCs were isolated. V lost 4 bases, J lost 8 bases, and 25 bases stayed unmatched. Germline V gene data show CDR1 as LGHNA and CDR2 as YNFKEQ. The CDR3 is made up of 21 amino acids.

The chain has TRBV4-2 and TRBJ2-1; TRBD2 matches 11 bases. The specimen sequenced was blood. The TCR sequence derives from a woman aged 60-75 years in good health. CDR3 protein: CASSRLRGGVYSGRDRDEQFF. The CDR3 DNA reads as TGTGCCAGCAGCCGCCTGAGAGGGGGTGTGTATAGCGGGAGGGATAGGGATGAGCAGTTCTTC.